The 7 T cell receptor beta chains given below trace back to one sample, sequenced in a study of cytomegalovirus exposure and HLA in healthy donors. PCR used 60 Vbeta primers and 13 Jbeta primers. Only in-frame clones appear in the TCRdb table, and some are missing; sequencing was by immunoSEQ multiplex PCR. This sample's clone table lists roughly 62,000 clones. Sample: PBMCs. These receptors were obtained from a woman between 18 and 29 years old in good health and CMV-seronegative.

The rearrangement joins TRBV4-1 to TRBJ1-5; TRBD1 matches at 7 bases. The CDR3 has 19 amino acids. Germline CDR1 is MGHRA and CDR2 is YSYEKL. Trimming cost V 1 base and J 3 bases; bases outside gene matches: 15. The CDR3 sequence is CASSQVRGSGRGFNQPQHF. CDR3 in DNA: TGCGCCAGCAGCCAAGTAAGGGGTTCCGGCAGGGGGTTCAATCAGCCCCAGCATTTT.

V is TRBV5-4 and J is TRBJ1-2; weak D call: TRBD1 (6 bases). Germline V CDR1 and CDR2: SGHNT, YYREEE (reference sequence). CDR3 size: 13 residues. With 4 bases removed from V and 6 bases from J, the gap between germline ends came to 13 bases. For the CDR3, the DNA is TGTGCCAGCAGCCCCGCAGGGGCGGATGGCTACACCTTC. Its protein is CASSPAGADGYTF.

The V call is TRBV7-9, the J call TRBJ2-2; weak D call: TRBD2 (5 bases). Trimming left V 5 bases short and J 4 bases short, with 17 bases between. CDR1 and CDR2 from the germline V gene are SEHNR and FQNEAQ (reference sequence). CDR3 length: 16 amino acids. This CDR3 is CASSPGSVAFTGELFF. The CDR3 region has the DNA TGTGCCAGCAGCCCGGGGAGCGTGGCATTCACCGGGGAGCTGTTTTTT.

This sequence joins TRBV5-4 and TRBJ2-7; 10 bases agree with TRBD2. With V trimmed by 4 bases and J by 3 bases, 7 bases remained unmatched. This CDR3 is 15 amino acids long. In germline, CDR1 is SGHNT, CDR2 YYREEE (reference sequence). The CDR3 here is CASSPWTSGNYEQYF. The CDR3 DNA follows: TGTGCCAGCAGCCCCTGGACTAGCGGTAACTACGAGCAGTACTTC.

The chain recombines TRBV5-1 with TRBJ2-2, with D tentatively TRBD1 (6 bases). This CDR3 has 15 amino acids. V dropped 2 bases and J dropped 7 bases, with 15 bases sitting between them. Germline assignment: CDR1 SGHRS and CDR2 YFSETQ. CDR3 in amino acids: CASSLQGFRGGELFF. The CDR3 DNA is TGCGCCAGCAGCTTACAGGGTTTCAGAGGCGGGGAGCTGTTTTTT.

This chain joins TRBV29-1 and TRBJ1-2; weak D call: TRBD1 (6 bases). Trimming left V 4 bases short and J 7 bases short, with 19 bases between. CDR3 length: 14 residues. The V gene's germline CDR1 is SQVTM and CDR2 ANQGSEA. The CDR3 loop reads CSVGRSAGDFGYTF. CDR3 DNA sequence: TGCAGCGTTGGCCGTAGTGCAGGGGATTTTGGCTACACCTTC.

This sequence joins TRBV7-3 and TRBJ2-1; D unresolved. V was cut by 4 bases and J by 2 bases, with 9 bases left in between. Germline lookup yields CDR1 SGHTA and CDR2 FQGTGA. The CDR3 contains 14 residues. CDR3 loop: CASSYSSAYNEQFF. DNA for the CDR3: TGTGCCAGCAGCTATTCATCAGCCTACAATGAGCAGTTCTTC.